This TCR beta chain was observed in a study of T cell responses to AZD1222 COVID-19 vaccine. Notes on this clone: Its matching antigen is unknown.

Using immunoSEQ multiplex PCR, the repertoire was profiled, and TCRdb retains in-frame clones only, with some absent. The sample lists under 130,000 clones, 70% to 90% occurring once. Findings and limits, study-wide: Most donors were white British and more were female, and clonal diversity was possibly underestimated.

Germline CDR1 reads MNHEY; CDR2 reads SVGAGI. Trimming cost V 4 bases and J 1 base, with 13 bases left between them. This CDR3 has 15 residues. This clonotype was obtained from an adult who received the AZD1222 COVID-19 vaccine. The chain combines TRBV6-5 with TRBJ1-1; no reliable D call. The source material was peripheral blood, sampled 28 days after the second AZD1222 dose. CDR3 amino acids: CASSLSRAANTEAFF. The CDR3, as DNA: TGTGCCAGCAGTTTAAGTCGGGCAGCGAACACTGAAGCTTTCTTT.